This T cell receptor (beta chain) was recovered during a study of T cells in Graves' hyperthyroidism and ophthalmopathy. Germline V gene lookup returns CDR1 SNHLY and CDR2 FYNNEI. The V segment lost 8 bases and the J segment 0 bases; nucleotides outside the gene matches: 6. The CDR3 runs to 14 residues. This clonotype was detected many times. TCR beta CDR3 sequences were amplified from RNA transcripts. Initially, a first-round RT-PCR of the TCR CDR3 employed the HTBI primer set. TCRdb redid the calling of the multiplex PCR reads with MiXCR, one entry per CDR3 protein. Of around 450,000 distinct CDR3 sequences in the sample, around a sixth were seen once.

The V and J genes are TRBV2 and TRBJ1-1; TRBD1 matches at 7 bases. The sample taken for sequencing was blood. The receptor comes from a woman between 18 and 29 years old with Graves' hyperthyroidism. CDR3 residues: CASCRGQLNTEAFF. The CDR3 DNA reads TGTGCCAGCTGCCGGGGACAGTTGAACACTGAAGCTTTCTTT.